This TCR beta chain was sequenced for a study of cytomegalovirus exposure and HLA in healthy donors. Use of 60 Vbeta and 13 Jbeta primers characterized the PCR. TCRdb's table, derived via immunoSEQ multiplex PCR, lists solely in-frame clones and lacks some. This table holds about 82,000 clones, around 76% found once. V shed 1 base and J shed 5 bases, with 18 bases lying between them. CDR3 size: 16 residues. Germline V gene lookup returns CDR1 SGDLS and CDR2 YYNGEE. General study points: Associated with cytomegalovirus, according to the listing, were some 180 TCR beta chains. In vitro experiments confirmed that a few CMV-associated chains were specific for CMV antigens.

As to this clone: The antigen is not known.

The TCR comes from a woman aged 50 to 60 in good health and CMV-seropositive. The V call is TRBV9, the J call TRBJ1-2; no firm D call. Sequences were obtained from PBMCs. The CDR3, as DNA: TGTGCCAGCAGCGTAACCCCCAATGCGGAGGAGTATGGCTACACCTTC. Protein: CASSVTPNAEEYGYTF.